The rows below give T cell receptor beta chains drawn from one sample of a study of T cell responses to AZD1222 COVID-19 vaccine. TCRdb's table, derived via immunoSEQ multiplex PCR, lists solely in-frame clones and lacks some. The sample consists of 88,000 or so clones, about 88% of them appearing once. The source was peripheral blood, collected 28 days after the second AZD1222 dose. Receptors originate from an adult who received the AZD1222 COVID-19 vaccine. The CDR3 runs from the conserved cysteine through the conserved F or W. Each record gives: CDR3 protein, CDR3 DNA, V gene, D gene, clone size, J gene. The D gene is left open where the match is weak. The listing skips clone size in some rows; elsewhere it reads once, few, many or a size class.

CDR3: CSASMPGLAGEQFF
DNA: TGCAGTGCTAGTATGCCGGGACTAGCGGGCGAGCAGTTCTTC
V: TRBV20-1
D: TRBD2
size: NA
J: TRBJ2-1

CDR3: CASSPGTTDYEQYF
DNA: TGTGCCAGCAGCCCTGGGACTACCGACTACGAGCAGTACTTC
V: TRBV11-2
D: TRBD2
size: NA
J: TRBJ2-7

CDR3: CASSHFRGETQYF
DNA: TGCGCCAGCAGCCATTTCAGGGGTGAGACCCAGTACTTC
V: TRBV4-1
D: NA
size: NA
J: TRBJ2-5

CDR3: CASSGRTGGILDEQFF
DNA: TGTGCCAGCAGTGGCCGGACAGGGGGCATCCTCGATGAGCAGTTCTTC
V: TRBV27
D: TRBD1
size: NA
J: TRBJ2-1

CDR3: CASSRGDRAAFF
DNA: TGTGCCAGCAGTAGGGGGGACAGGGCTGCTTTCTTT
V: TRBV6-5
D: TRBD1
size: NA
J: TRBJ1-1

CDR3: CASSSGGLAGTDTQYF
DNA: TGTGCCAGCAGCTCCGGGGGGCTAGCGGGCACAGATACGCAGTATTTT
V: TRBV9
D: NA
size: NA
J: TRBJ2-3

CDR3: CASSQGFGRDGYTF
DNA: TGCGCCAGCAGCCAAGGGTTTGGAAGGGATGGCTACACCTTC
V: TRBV4-1
D: NA
size: few
J: TRBJ1-2

CDR3: CASSPGTGTLSGYGYTF
DNA: TGTGCCAGCAGCCCCGGGACAGGGACTCTTAGTGGCTATGGCTACACCTTC
V: TRBV5-4
D: TRBD1
size: NA
J: TRBJ1-2

CDR3: CASSLWAGPGDSALHF
DNA: TGTGCCAGCAGCTTATGGGCAGGGCCTGGGGATTCGGCCCTCCACTTT
V: TRBV11-2
D: NA
size: NA
J: TRBJ1-6

CDR3: CASGALVTDTQYF
DNA: TGTGCCAGCGGTGCGCTTGTCACAGATACGCAGTATTTT
V: TRBV2
D: NA
size: NA
J: TRBJ2-3

CDR3: CASSDQGINYGYTF
DNA: TGTGCCAGCAGTGATCAGGGCATAAACTATGGCTACACCTTC
V: TRBV6-1
D: NA
size: NA
J: TRBJ1-2

CDR3: CASSTRRPTNTGELFF
DNA: TGTGCCAGTAGTACTCGCAGGCCGACGAACACCGGGGAGCTGTTTTTT
V: TRBV19
D: NA
size: once
J: TRBJ2-2

CDR3: CASSLAENTDTQYF
DNA: TGTGCCAGCAGCTTAGCGGAGAACACAGATACGCAGTATTTT
V: TRBV27
D: NA
size: NA
J: TRBJ2-3

CDR3: CASSLSVQETQYF
DNA: TGTGCCAGCAGTTTGTCAGTTCAAGAGACCCAGTACTTC
V: TRBV6-5
D: NA
size: NA
J: TRBJ2-5

CDR3: CASSQLGSYEQYF
DNA: TGTGCCAGCAGCCAACTGGGCTCCTACGAGCAGTACTTC
V: TRBV3-1/TRBV3-2
D: NA
size: NA
J: TRBJ2-7

CDR3: CSASTGGRQPQHF
DNA: TGCAGTGCTAGTACAGGGGGTAGGCAGCCCCAGCATTTT
V: TRBV20-1
D: TRBD1
size: NA
J: TRBJ1-5